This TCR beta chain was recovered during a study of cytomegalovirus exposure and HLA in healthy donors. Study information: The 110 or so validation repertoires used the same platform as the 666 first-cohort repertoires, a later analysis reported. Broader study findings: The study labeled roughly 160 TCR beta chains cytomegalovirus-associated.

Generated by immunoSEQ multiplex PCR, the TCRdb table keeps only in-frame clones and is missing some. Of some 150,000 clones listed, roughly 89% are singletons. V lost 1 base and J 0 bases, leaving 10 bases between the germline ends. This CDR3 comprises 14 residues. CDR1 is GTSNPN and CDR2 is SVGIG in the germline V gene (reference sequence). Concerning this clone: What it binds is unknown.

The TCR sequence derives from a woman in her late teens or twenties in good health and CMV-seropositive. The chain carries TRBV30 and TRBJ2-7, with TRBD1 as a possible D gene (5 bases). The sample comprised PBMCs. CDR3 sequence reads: CAWSDRPSSYEQYF. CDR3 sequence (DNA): TGTGCCTGGAGTGACAGGCCGAGCTCCTACGAGCAGTACTTC. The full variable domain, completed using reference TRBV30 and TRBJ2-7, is SQTIHQWPATLVQPVGSPLSLECTVEGTSNPNLYWYRQAAGRGLQLLFYSVGIGQISSEVPQNLSASRPQDRQFILSSKKLLLSDSGFYLCAWSDRPSSYEQYFGPGTRLTVT.